A selection of T cell receptor beta chains follows, all from one sample in a study of CD8 T cells in ankylosing spondylitis. MiXCR, run by TCRdb on the 5' RACE reads, gives a single entry per CDR3 protein. The table records roughly 250,000 distinct CDR3 sequences, around 9.1% of them present only once. Sequencing input: blood, either unsorted or a sorted T cell fraction (not recorded which). The receptors come from a male donor with ankylosing spondylitis or in good health (not recorded which). Both conserved end residues are part of each CDR3. Fields, in order: J gene, clone size, V gene, D gene, CDR3 protein, CDR3 DNA. The D gene is left open where the match is weak. Expanded clones are given a class, and other clones once, few, many or no size at all.

>TRBJ1-1|once|TRBV7-2|NA
CASSLSPACAGGEAFF
TGTGCCAGCAGCTTAAGTCCCGCGTGCGCAGGCGGTGAAGCTTTCTTT
>TRBJ1-1|many|TRBV5-1|NA
CASSLGQGMSTEAFF
TGCGCCAGCAGCTTGGGCCAGGGTATGAGCACTGAAGCTTTCTTT
>TRBJ2-7|many|TRBV3-1|TRBD2
CASSRSGGDSYEQYF
TGTGCCAGCAGTCGTAGCGGGGGGGACTCCTACGAGCAGTACTTC
>TRBJ2-5|NA|TRBV20-1|NA
CSASLGATQETQYF
TGCAGTGCTAGTCTGGGGGCGACCCAAGAGACCCAGTACTTC
>TRBJ2-7|many|TRBV10-3|NA
CAITSGRTYEQYF
TGTGCCATCACCTCGGGACGGACCTACGAGCAGTACTTC
>TRBJ2-7|NA|TRBV10-3|TRBD1
CAISDRGPPYEQYF
TGTGCCATCAGTGACAGGGGGCCCCCCTACGAGCAGTACTTC
>TRBJ1-5|NA|TRBV6-6|NA
CASSYRESAPQHF
TGTGCCAGCAGTTACAGGGAATCGGCGCCCCAGCATTTT
>TRBJ1-2|many|TRBV5-8|NA
CAPGGANYGYTF
TGTGCCCCGGGAGGGGCTAACTATGGCTACACCTTC
>TRBJ2-2|many|TRBV4-2|TRBD2
CASSHSGSGTGELFF
TGTGCCAGCAGCCATAGCGGGAGCGGGACCGGGGAGCTGTTTTTT
>TRBJ1-3|few|TRBV5-5|NA
CASSLDWQTGNTIYF
TGTGCCAGCAGCTTGGATTGGCAGACTGGAAACACCATATATTTT
>TRBJ1-1|many|TRBV20-1|NA
CSAGGAGMMGTEAFF
TGCAGTGCTGGAGGGGCAGGGATGATGGGCACTGAAGCTTTCTTT
>TRBJ1-5|many|TRBV7-2|NA
CASSFDRGIRGNQPQHF
TGTGCCAGCAGCTTCGACCGCGGGATCCGGGGGAATCAGCCCCAGCATTTT
>TRBJ1-1|many|TRBV7-9|NA
CASSFQEAEGRAFF
TGTGCCAGCAGCTTCCAAGAAGCCGAGGGTCGGGCTTTCTTT
>TRBJ2-3|many|TRBV20-1|TRBD2
CSARTSGSTDTQYF
TGCAGTGCTAGAACTAGCGGGAGCACAGATACGCAGTATTTT
>TRBJ2-1|many|TRBV24-1|NA
CATSDPGSYINNEQFF
TGTGCCACCAGTGATCCAGGGTCCTACATTAACAATGAGCAGTTCTTC
>TRBJ1-5|many|TRBV12-3/TRBV12-4|NA
CASSFQGSGQPQHF
TGTGCCAGCAGTTTCCAGGGATCAGGGCAGCCCCAGCATTTT
>TRBJ2-1|NA|TRBV15|TRBD1
CATSRDQGANEQFF
TGTGCCACCAGCAGAGATCAGGGGGCCAATGAGCAGTTCTTC
>TRBJ1-5|many|TRBV20-1|NA
CSAPQFGNQPQHF
TGCAGTGCGCCTCAGTTTGGAAATCAGCCCCAGCATTTT